This T cell receptor beta chain stems from a study of T cell responses to AZD1222 COVID-19 vaccine. Libraries were prepared by immunoSEQ multiplex PCR; TCRdb keeps only in-frame clonotypes and omits some of them. The sample lists about 170,000 clones, 85% to 90% occurring once. Details on this clone: The antigen is unknown.

There are 15 residues in the CDR3. V was shortened by 1 base and J by 7 bases, with 11 bases between the two germline ends. Germline CDR1 is SGHTA and CDR2 is FQGNSA. Study-level findings and limits: Most donors were white British and more were female, and clonal diversity was possibly underestimated.

The sequence derives from an adult who received the MenACWY meningococcal vaccine as a control. The material was peripheral blood, obtained 28 days after the second dose of the MenACWY control vaccine. V usage is TRBV7-2 and J usage is TRBJ1-6; D is possibly TRBD1 (5 bases). CDR3 sequence reads: CASSLDRGPNSPLHF. The DNA for the CDR3 is TGTGCCAGCAGCTTAGATAGGGGTCCAAATTCACCCCTCCACTTT.